Detailed here is one T cell receptor beta chain. The CDR3 loop spans 17 amino acids. Trimming cost V 0 bases and J 4 bases; bases outside gene matches: 10. Germline V gives CDR1 LGHNT, CDR2 FRNRAP. As processed by the authors: From reference gene primer amplification, estimates of nucleated cell counts were derived. The assay was immunoSEQ multiplex PCR, and TCRdb's table has in-frame clones only and misses some. The V and J calls and clone size come from that table; D and trimming were worked out from the DNA. The sample holds around 160,000 clones, approximately 86% seen once. The data belong to a study of blood T cell repertoires in COVID-19. Study summary: Acute and convalescent COVID-19 samples came from the United States, Italy and Spain. From T cells, B-cell-depleted T cells, or PBMCs came the material, which was cDNA or gDNA.

The sequenced sample consisted of peripheral blood. This sequence originates from a woman aged 40 to 50 with active or convalescent COVID-19. The V call is TRBV12-5, the J call TRBJ1-2; TRBD1 aligns across 8 bases. The CDR3 sequence is CASGLVGSGGVFYGYTF. The CDR3 DNA reads as TGTGCTAGTGGTTTGGTAGGTTCAGGGGGCGTTTTCTATGGCTACACCTTC.